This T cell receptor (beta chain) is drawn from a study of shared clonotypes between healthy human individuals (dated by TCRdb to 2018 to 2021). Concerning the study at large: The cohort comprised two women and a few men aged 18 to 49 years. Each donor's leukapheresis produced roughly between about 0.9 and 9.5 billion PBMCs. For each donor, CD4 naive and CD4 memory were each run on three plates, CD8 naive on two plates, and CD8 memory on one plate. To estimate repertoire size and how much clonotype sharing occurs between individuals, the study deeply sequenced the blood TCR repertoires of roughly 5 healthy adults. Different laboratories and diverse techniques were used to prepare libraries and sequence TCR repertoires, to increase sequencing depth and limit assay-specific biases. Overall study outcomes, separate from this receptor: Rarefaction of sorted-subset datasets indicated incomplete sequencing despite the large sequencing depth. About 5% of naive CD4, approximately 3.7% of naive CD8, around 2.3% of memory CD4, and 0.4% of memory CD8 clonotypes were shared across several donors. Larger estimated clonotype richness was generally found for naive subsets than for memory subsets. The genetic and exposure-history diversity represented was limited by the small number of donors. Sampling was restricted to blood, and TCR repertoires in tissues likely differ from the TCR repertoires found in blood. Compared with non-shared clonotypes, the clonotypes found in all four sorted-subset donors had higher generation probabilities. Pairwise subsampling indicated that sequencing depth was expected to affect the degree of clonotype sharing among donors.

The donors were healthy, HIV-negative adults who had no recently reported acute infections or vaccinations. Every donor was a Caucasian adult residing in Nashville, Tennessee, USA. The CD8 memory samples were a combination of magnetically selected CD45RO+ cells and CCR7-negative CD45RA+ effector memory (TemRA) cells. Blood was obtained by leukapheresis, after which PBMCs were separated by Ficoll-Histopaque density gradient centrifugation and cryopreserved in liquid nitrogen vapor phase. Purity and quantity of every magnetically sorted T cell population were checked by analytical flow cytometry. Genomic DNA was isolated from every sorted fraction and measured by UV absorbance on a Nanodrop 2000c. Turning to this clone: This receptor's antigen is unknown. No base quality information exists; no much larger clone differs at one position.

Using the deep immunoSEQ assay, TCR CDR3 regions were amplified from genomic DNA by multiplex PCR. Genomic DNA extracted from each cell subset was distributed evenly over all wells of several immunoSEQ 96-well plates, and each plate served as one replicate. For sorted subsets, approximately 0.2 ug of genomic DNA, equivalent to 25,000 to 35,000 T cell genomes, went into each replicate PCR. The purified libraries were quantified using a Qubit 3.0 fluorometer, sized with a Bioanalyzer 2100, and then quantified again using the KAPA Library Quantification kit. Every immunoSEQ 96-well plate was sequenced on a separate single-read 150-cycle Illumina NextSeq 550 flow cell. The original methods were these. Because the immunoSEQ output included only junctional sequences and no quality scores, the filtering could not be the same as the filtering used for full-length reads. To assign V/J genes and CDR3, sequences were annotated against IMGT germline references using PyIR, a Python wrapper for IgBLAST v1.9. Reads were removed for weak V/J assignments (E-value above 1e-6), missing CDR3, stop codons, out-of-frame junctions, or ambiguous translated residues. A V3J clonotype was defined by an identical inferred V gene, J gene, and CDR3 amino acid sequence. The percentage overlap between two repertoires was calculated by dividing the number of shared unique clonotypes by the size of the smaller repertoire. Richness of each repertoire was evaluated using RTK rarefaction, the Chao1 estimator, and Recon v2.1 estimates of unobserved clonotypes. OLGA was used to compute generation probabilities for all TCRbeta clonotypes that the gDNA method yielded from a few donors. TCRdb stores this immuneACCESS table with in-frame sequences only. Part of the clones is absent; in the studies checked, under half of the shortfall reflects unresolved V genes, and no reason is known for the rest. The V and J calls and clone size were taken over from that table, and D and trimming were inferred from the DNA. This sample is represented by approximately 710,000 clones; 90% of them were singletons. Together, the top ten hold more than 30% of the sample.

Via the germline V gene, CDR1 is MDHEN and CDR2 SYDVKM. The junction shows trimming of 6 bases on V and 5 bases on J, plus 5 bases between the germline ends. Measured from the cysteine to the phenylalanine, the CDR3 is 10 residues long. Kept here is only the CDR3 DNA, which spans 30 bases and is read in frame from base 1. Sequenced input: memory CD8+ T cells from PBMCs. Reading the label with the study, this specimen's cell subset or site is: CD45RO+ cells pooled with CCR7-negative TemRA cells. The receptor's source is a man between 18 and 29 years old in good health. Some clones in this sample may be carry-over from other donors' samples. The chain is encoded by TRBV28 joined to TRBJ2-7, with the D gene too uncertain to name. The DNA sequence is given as TGTGCCAGCAGCGGTAACGAGCAGTACTTC. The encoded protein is CASSGNEQYF.